These 19 T cell receptor beta chains were sequenced from one sample in a study of blood T cell repertoires in COVID-19. Produced via immunoSEQ multiplex PCR; TCRdb's table is partial and in-frame only. Seen here are 350,000 to 450,000 clones, approximately 86% observed once, and the top ten hold 2.5% to 3.5%. The source material was peripheral blood. These receptors all stem from a human donor in a cohort sampled during active COVID-19.

The V and J genes are TRBV7-2 and TRBJ2-3, with 12 bases identical to TRBD2. The J segment lost 3 bases and the V segment lost 6 bases, leaving 4 bases of the junction unmatched. The CDR3 covers 15 residues. Germline lookup yields CDR1 SGHTA and CDR2 FQGNSA. CDR3 loop: CASREGLAGTDTQYF. CDR3 DNA: TGTGCCAGCAGGGAGGGACTAGCGGGTACAGATACGCAGTATTTT.

This chain connects TRBV28 to TRBJ1-2; 8 nucleotides agree with TRBD1. Per the germline V gene, CDR1 is MDHEN and CDR2 is SYDVKM. Trimming cost V 6 bases and J 8 bases; bases outside gene matches: 8. CDR3 length equals 13 residues. The CDR3 spells CASSRATGGGYTF. CDR3 bases: TGTGCCAGCAGCAGGGCCACAGGGGGGGGCTACACCTTC.

In its sample, this clone was seen once. This chain connects TRBV2 to TRBJ1-4, with 9 nucleotides matching TRBD1. V shed 5 bases, J shed 5 bases, and the junction held 9 bases outside the gene matches. This CDR3 region has 16 residues. Per germline, CDR1 SNHLY and CDR2 FYNNEI. CDR3 sequence (DNA): TGTGCCAGCAGTCTATTGGGACAGGGTGGAAATGAAAAACTGTTTTTT. Translation: CASSLLGQGGNEKLFF. The full variable domain, rest sourced from reference TRBV2 and TRBJ1-4, is EPEVTQTPSHQVTQMGQEVILRCVPISNHLYFYWYRQILGQKVEFLVSFYNNEISEKSEIFDDQFSVERPDGSNFTLKIRSTKLEDSAMYFCASSLLGQGGNEKLFFGSGTQLSVL.

V usage is TRBV19 and J usage is TRBJ2-3; 8 bases agree with TRBD2. Trimming at V came to 8 bases and at J to 1 base, leaving 5 bases not matched to a gene. Germline V gene sequence: CDR1 LNHDA, CDR2 SQIVND (reference sequence). The length of the CDR3 is 14 residues. The DNA for the CDR3 is TGTGCCAGTCAAATAGCGGGACGCACAGATACGCAGTATTTT. Residues: CASQIAGRTDTQYF.

The CDR3 reads CASSPRELLYEQYF. CDR3 sequence (DNA): TGTGCCAGTAGTCCCCGGGAGCTACTCTACGAGCAGTACTTC. V usage is TRBV19 and J usage is TRBJ2-7; a possible D gene is TRBD2 (6 bases). The CDR3 runs to 14 residues. Germline loops: CDR1 LNHDA, CDR2 SQIVND (reference sequence). Trimming left V 5 bases short and J 3 bases short, with 14 bases between. Combining the CDR3 with reference TRBV19 and TRBJ2-7 gives the whole variable domain DGGITQSPKYLFRKEGQNVTLSCEQNLNHDAMYWYRQDPGQGLRLIYYSQIVNDFQKGDIAEGYSVSREKKESFPLTVTSAQKNPTAFYLCASSPRELLYEQYFGPGTRLTVT.

This chain uses TRBV19 with TRBJ2-7; D perhaps matches TRBD1 (6 bases). The CDR3 totals 16 residues. CDR1 and CDR2 (germline): LNHDA, SQIVND (reference sequence). With 7 bases removed from V and 1 base from J, the gap between germline ends came to 20 bases. The CDR3 DNA sequence: TGTGCCAGTACCCACGCGGAACAGGGAGTTTCCTACGAGCAGTACTTC. Translating gives CASTHAEQGVSYEQYF.

This clone was counted a few times. The V gene is TRBV4-2, the J gene TRBJ1-5, with D uncertain. Germline-derived CDR1 and CDR2 are LGHNA and YNFKEQ. The CDR3 spans 13 residues. V lost 0 bases, J lost 7 bases, and 7 bases lay in between. The CDR3 reads CASSQDRMQPQHF. The CDR3 DNA reads as TGTGCCAGCAGCCAAGATAGAATGCAGCCCCAGCATTTT.

The chain combines TRBV15 with TRBJ2-1; tentatively, D is TRBD2 (6 bases). CDR3 size: 15 residues. Trimming pared 3 bases from V and 1 base from J, leaving 10 bases between. CDR1 and CDR2 (germline): LNHNV, YYDKDF (reference sequence). The CDR3: CATSSTGASYNEQFF. The CDR3 bases are TGTGCCACCAGCAGTACGGGAGCTTCCTACAATGAGCAGTTCTTC.

The V and J genes are TRBV7-2 and TRBJ2-4; D is possibly TRBD1 (5 bases). CDR1 is SGHTA and CDR2 is FQGNSA in the germline V gene. CDR3 length equals 13 residues. V lost 1 base to trimming and J lost 6 bases, with 7 bases between them. CDR3 sequence (DNA): TGTGCCAGCAGCTTAGGAAGGGGAAACATTCAGTACTTC. Residues: CASSLGRGNIQYF.

CDR3 coding DNA: TGCAGCGCGGGAGCGGGGATTAACTATGGCTACACCTTC. Translated, it gives CSAGAGINYGYTF. V is TRBV29-1 and J is TRBJ1-2, with no clear D. Germline-derived CDR1 and CDR2 are SQVTM and ANQGSEA. V was pared by 7 bases and J by 1 base, with 13 bases between. The CDR3 totals 13 residues.

The chain employs TRBV29-1 and TRBJ1-1; D uncertain. Per germline, CDR1 SQVTM and CDR2 ANQGSEA. The CDR3 is made up of 13 amino acids. V gave up 4 bases and J gave up 0 bases, with 9 bases separating them. The CDR3 DNA sequence: TGCAGCGTTGGGCTAGAGATGAACACTGAAGCTTTCTTT. Amino acid sequence: CSVGLEMNTEAFF.

J is TRBJ1-3 and V is TRBV10-1; 8 positions match TRBD1. This CDR3 comprises 16 residues. V lost 11 bases, J lost 4 bases, and 16 bases stayed unmatched. The germline gives CDR1 WNHNN, CDR2 SYGVQD (reference sequence). The CDR3 bases are TGCGCCGGACGACCAGGACAGGGACCAAAAGGAAACACCATATATTTT. Translated: CAGRPGQGPKGNTIYF.

The chain joins TRBV9 to TRBJ1-3; a weak D match, TRBD1 (6 bases). Trimming cost V 0 bases and J 2 bases, with 12 bases left between them. CDR3 length: 16 amino acids. Germline CDR1 and CDR2: SGDLS and YYNGEE. This chain's CDR3 is CASSVAGRGAGNTIYF. In DNA, the CDR3 is TGTGCCAGCAGCGTAGCGGGCAGGGGAGCTGGAAACACCATATATTTT.

The chain joins TRBV5-1 to TRBJ2-2; possibly TRBD1 for D (7 bases). V was cut by 4 bases and J by 5 bases, with 9 bases left in between. Germline CDR1 SGHRS, CDR2 YFSETQ. This CDR3 is built from 13 residues. CDR3 coding DNA: TGCGCCAGCAGCCCAGGGGGGACCGGGGAGCTGTTTTTT. Protein sequence: CASSPGGTGELFF.

J is TRBJ2-3 and V is TRBV28; 7 nucleotides line up with TRBD2. The CDR3 totals 19 residues. V dropped 4 bases and J dropped 4; count of bases not matched to a gene: 20. CDR1 is MDHEN, CDR2 SYDVKM, per germline. CDR3 protein: CASSSAWELSARGADTQYF. The CDR3 bases are TGTGCCAGCAGTTCGGCCTGGGAGTTATCAGCCCGGGGGGCAGATACGCAGTATTTT.

The chain is built from TRBV6-5 and TRBJ2-5; 8 nucleotides align to TRBD2. Germline CDR1 MNHEY, CDR2 SVGAGI. After removal of 5 bases from V and 0 bases from J, the junction contained 5 bases not matched to a gene. The CDR3 totals 15 residues. CDR3 residues: CASSRTSSYQETQYF. The CDR3 DNA follows: TGTGCCAGCAGTCGGACTAGCTCGTACCAAGAGACCCAGTACTTC.

The chain couples TRBV19 to TRBJ2-7; tentatively, D is TRBD2 (6 bases). Germline CDR1 reads LNHDA; CDR2 reads SQIVND (reference sequence). CDR3 length equals 13 residues. V was trimmed by 4 bases and J by 7 bases, leaving 14 bases between them. CDR3 DNA: TGTGCCAGTAGTACCCTCGCGGGAAAGGAGCAGTACTTC. It encodes CASSTLAGKEQYF.

This rearrangement joins TRBV30 to TRBJ2-7; TRBD2 agrees at 12 bases. The CDR3 contains 13 residues. Losses at the gene ends were 4 bases for V and 6 bases for J; bases not matched to a gene: 4. The germline V gene has CDR1 GTSNPN and CDR2 SVGIG (reference sequence). Here the CDR3 reads CAWTRTSGTEQYF. The CDR3 DNA is TGTGCCTGGACTCGGACTAGCGGGACCGAGCAGTACTTC.

The rearrangement links TRBV30 to TRBJ1-2; D call uncertain. Germline values: CDR1 GTSNPN, CDR2 SVGIG (reference sequence). The CDR3 length is 14 residues. V lost 0 bases and J lost 0, with 8 bases in between. The CDR3 DNA reads as TGTGCCTGGAGTGTACGAGCGGCTAACTATGGCTACACCTTC. Translated: CAWSVRAANYGYTF.